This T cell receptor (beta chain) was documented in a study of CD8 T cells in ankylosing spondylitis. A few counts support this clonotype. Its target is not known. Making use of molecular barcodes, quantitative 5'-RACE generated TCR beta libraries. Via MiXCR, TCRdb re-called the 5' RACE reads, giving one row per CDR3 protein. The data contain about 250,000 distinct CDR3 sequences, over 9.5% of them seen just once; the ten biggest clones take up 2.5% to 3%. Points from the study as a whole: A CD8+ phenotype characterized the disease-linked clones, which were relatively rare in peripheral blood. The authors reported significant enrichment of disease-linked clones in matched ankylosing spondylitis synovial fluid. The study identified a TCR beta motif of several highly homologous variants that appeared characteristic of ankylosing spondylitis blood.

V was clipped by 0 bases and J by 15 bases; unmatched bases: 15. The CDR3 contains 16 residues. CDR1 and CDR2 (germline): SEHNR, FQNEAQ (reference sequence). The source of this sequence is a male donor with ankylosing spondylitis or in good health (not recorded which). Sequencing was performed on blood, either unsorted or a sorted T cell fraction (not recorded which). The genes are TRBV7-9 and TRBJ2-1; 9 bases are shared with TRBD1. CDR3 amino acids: CASSLAGDRVPLGLFF. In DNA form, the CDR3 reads TGTGCCAGCAGCTTAGCTGGGGACAGGGTACCTTTAGGCCTGTTCTTC.